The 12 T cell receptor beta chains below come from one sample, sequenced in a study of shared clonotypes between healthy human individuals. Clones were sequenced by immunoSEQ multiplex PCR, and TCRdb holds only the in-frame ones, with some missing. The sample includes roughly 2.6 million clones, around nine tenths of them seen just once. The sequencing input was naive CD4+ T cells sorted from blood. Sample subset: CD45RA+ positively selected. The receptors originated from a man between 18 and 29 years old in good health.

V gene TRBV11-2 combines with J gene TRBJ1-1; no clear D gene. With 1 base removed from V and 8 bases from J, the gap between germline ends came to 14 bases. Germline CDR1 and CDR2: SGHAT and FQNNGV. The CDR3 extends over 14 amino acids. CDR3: CASSLVGVRPEAFF. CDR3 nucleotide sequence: TGTGCCAGCAGCTTAGTTGGGGTAAGACCGGAAGCTTTCTTT.

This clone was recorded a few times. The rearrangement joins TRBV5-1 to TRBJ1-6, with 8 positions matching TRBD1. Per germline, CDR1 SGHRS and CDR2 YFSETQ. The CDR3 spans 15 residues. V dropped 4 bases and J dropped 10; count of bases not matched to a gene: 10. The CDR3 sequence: CASSRPTGERSPLHF. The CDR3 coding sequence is TGCGCCAGCAGCCGACCGACAGGGGAGCGGTCACCCCTCCACTTT.

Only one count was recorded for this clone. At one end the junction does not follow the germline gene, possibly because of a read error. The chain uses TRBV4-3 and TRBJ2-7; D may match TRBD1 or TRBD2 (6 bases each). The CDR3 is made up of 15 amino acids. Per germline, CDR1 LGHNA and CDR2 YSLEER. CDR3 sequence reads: CVSSQETGRGREQYF. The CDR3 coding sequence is TGCGTCAGCAGCCAAGAAACGGGACGGGGGCGCGAGCAGTACTTC.

CDR3 residues: CASSFGAQGIEKLFF. DNA for the CDR3: TGTGCCAGCAGTTTTGGAGCGCAGGGTATAGAAAAACTGTTTTTT. The chain links TRBV28 to TRBJ1-4, with TRBD1 as a possible D gene (5 bases). Trimming took off 3 bases at V and 8 bases at J, with 16 bases between the two ends. This CDR3 region has 15 residues. Germline CDR1 reads MDHEN; CDR2 reads SYDVKM.

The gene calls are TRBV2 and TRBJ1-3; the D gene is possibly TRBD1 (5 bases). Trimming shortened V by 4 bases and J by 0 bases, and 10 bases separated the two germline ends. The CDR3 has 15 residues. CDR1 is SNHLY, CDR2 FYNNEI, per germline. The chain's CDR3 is CASSVRTSSGNTIYF. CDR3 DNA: TGTGCCAGCAGTGTTAGGACATCCTCTGGAAACACCATATATTTT.

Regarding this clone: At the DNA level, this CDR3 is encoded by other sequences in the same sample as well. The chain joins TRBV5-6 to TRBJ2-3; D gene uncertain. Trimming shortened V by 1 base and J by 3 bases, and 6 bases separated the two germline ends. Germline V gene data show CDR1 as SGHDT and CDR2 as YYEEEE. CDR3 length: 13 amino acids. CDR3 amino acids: CASSLTGTDTQYF. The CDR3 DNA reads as TGTGCCAGCAGCTTGACTGGAACAGATACGCAGTATTTT.

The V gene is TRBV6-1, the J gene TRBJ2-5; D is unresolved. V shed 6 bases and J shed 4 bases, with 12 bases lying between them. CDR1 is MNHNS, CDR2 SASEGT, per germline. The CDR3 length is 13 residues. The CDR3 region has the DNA TGTGCCAGCAGAGGGTCGGGCTCAGAGACCCAGTACTTC. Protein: CASRGSGSETQYF.

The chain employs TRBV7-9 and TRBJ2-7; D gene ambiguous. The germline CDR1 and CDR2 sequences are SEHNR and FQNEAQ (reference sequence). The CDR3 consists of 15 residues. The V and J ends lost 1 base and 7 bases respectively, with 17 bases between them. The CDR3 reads CASSLVVVGFDEQYF. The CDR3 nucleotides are TGTGCCAGCAGCTTAGTGGTAGTGGGGTTTGATGAGCAGTACTTC.

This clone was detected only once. CDR3 in DNA: TGTGCCAGCAGCTCTATACAGGGGACGAACATTCAGTACTTC. Translated: CASSSIQGTNIQYF. This chain uses TRBV11-2 with TRBJ2-4; 7 bases are shared with TRBD1. Germline V gives CDR1 SGHAT, CDR2 FQNNGV. The CDR3 has 14 residues. V shed 4 bases, J shed 7 bases, and the junction held 7 bases outside the gene matches.

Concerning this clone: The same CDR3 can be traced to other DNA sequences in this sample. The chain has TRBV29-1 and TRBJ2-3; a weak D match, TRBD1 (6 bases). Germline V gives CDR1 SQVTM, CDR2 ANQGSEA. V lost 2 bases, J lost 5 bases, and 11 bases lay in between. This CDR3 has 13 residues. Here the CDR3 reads CSVEWGLGDTQYF. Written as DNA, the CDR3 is TGCAGCGTTGAATGGGGGCTGGGAGATACGCAGTATTTT.

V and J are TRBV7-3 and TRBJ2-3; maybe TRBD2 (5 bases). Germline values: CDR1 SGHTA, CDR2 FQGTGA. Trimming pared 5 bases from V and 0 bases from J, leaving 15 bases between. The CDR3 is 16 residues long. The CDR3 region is CASSRSGGTSTDTQYF. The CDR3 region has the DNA TGTGCCAGCAGCCGAAGCGGAGGAACTAGCACAGATACGCAGTATTTT.

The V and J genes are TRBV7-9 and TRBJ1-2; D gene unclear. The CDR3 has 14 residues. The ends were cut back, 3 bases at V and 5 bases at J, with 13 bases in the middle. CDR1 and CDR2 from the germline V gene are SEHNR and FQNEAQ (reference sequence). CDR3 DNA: TGTGCCAGCAGCTTCAAGGTGCCGCAATATGGCTACACCTTC. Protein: CASSFKVPQYGYTF.